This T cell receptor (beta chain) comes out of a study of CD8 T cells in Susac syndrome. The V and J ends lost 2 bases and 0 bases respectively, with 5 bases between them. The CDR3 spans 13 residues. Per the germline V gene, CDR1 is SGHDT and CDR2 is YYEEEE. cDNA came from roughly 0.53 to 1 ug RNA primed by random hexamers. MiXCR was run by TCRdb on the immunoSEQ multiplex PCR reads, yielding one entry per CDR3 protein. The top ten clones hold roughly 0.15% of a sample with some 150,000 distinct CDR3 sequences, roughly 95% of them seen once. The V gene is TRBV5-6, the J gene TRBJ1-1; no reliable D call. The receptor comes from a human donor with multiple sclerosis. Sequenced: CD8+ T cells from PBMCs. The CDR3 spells CASSFGLNTEAFF. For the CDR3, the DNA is TGTGCCAGCAGCTTTGGGCTGAACACTGAAGCTTTCTTT. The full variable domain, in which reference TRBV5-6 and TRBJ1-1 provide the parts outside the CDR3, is DAGVTQSPTHLIKTRGQQVTLRCSPKSGHDTVSWYQQALGQGPQFIFQYYEEEERQRGNFPDRFSGHQFPNYSSELNVNALLLGDSALYLCASSFGLNTEAFFGQGTRLTVV.